A single sample is the source of the 22 T cell receptor beta chains below, sequenced in a study of neurological immune-mediated disorders. A single record per CDR3 protein comes from TCRdb applying MiXCR to the 5' RACE reads. Here the sample spans about 55,000 distinct CDR3 sequences, 4% being singletons. Sequencing used CD4+ T cells from blood. Source of these receptors: a woman between 40 and 50 years old with multiple sclerosis.

This clonotype was observed many times. The rearrangement uses TRBV7-9 and TRBJ2-2; possibly TRBD1 or TRBD2 for D (6 bases each). Trimming shortened V by 5 bases and J by 4 bases, and 11 bases separated the two germline ends. Germline values: CDR1 SEHNR, CDR2 FQNEAQ (reference sequence). The CDR3 has 14 residues. The CDR3 DNA sequence: TGTGCCAGCAGCCCCGAGGGGGGCACCGGGGAGCTGTTTTTT. This encodes CASSPEGGTGELFF.

This clonotype appeared many times. This sequence joins TRBV5-1 and TRBJ1-1; D call uncertain. The germline V gene encodes CDR1 SGHRS and CDR2 YFSETQ. The CDR3 has 16 residues. Trimming took 4 bases from V and 1 from J, leaving 17 bases between them. CDR3 amino acids: CASSVSPSWTNTEAFF. In DNA, the CDR3 is TGCGCCAGCAGCGTCTCACCGTCTTGGACGAACACTGAAGCTTTCTTT.

This clonotype was detected ten times or more. The CDR3 loop is CASSLDRYDEAFF. DNA of the CDR3: TGTGCCAGCAGTTTGGACAGGTACGATGAAGCTTTCTTT. The chain has TRBV12-3 or TRBV12-4 and TRBJ1-1, with TRBD1 identical over 7 bases. J lost 7 bases, V lost 3 bases, and 5 bases had no gene match. The CDR3 sequence is 13 residues long.

This clonotype was counted ten times or more. This chain uses TRBV2 with TRBJ1-1, with D possibly TRBD1 on 5 matching bases. V shed 5 bases and J shed 11 bases, with 21 bases lying between them. Germline-derived CDR1 and CDR2 are SNHLY and FYNNEI. The CDR3 covers 14 residues. The CDR3 bases are TGTGCCAGCAGTCCTAACACCGGGACCGTACATGCTTTCTTT. Its protein product is CASSPNTGTVHAFF.

In its sample, this clonotype was seen many times. V is TRBV29-1 and J is TRBJ2-2; TRBD1 matches 10 bases. Germline assignment: CDR1 SQVTM and CDR2 ANQGSEA. The CDR3 covers 14 residues. V shed 3 bases and J 5 bases; nucleotides not matched to a gene: 3. Written as DNA, the CDR3 is TGCAGCGTTGATCGGGGACAGGGGACCGGGGAGCTGTTTTTT. This codes for CSVDRGQGTGELFF.

This clonotype was counted at least ten times. The chain uses TRBV9 and TRBJ2-1; D unclear. Germline lookup yields CDR1 SGDLS and CDR2 YYNGEE. The length of the CDR3 is 15 residues. Trimming left V 0 bases short and J 0 bases short, with 7 bases between. In DNA form, the CDR3 reads TGTGCCAGCAGCGTAGATGGTCCCTCCTACAATGAGCAGTTCTTC. Protein: CASSVDGPSYNEQFF.

This clonotype was seen many times. The chain employs TRBV9 and TRBJ1-1; D is uncertain. V lost 0 bases, J lost 0 bases, and 9 bases lay in between. The CDR3 totals 15 residues. CDR1 is SGDLS and CDR2 is YYNGEE in the germline V gene. CDR3 region: CASSVAGSLNTEAFF. In nucleotides, the CDR3 is TGTGCCAGCAGCGTAGCGGGGAGTCTGAACACTGAAGCTTTCTTT.

This clonotype was seen at least ten times. The rearrangement links TRBV12-3 or TRBV12-4 to TRBJ2-1, with TRBD1 identical over 7 bases. V shed 3 bases and J 0 bases; nucleotides not matched to a gene: 2. The CDR3 contains 15 residues. As DNA, the CDR3 is TGTGCCAGCAGTTTGGACAGGTCCTCCTACAATGAGCAGTTCTTC. Encoded protein: CASSLDRSSYNEQFF.

This clonotype has at least ten counts. V usage is TRBV4-1 and J usage is TRBJ1-1; tentatively, D is TRBD1 (5 bases). In germline, CDR1 is MGHRA, CDR2 YSYEKL. CDR3 length: 13 amino acids. Trimming took 0 bases from V and 8 from J, leaving 10 bases between them. CDR3 loop: CASSQEYWGEAFF. Here the CDR3 DNA reads TGCGCCAGCAGCCAAGAATATTGGGGGGAAGCTTTCTTT.

This clonotype showed up many times. The CDR3 nucleotides read TGTGCCAGCAGCTTATCCCCCCGGGAGGTAAACACTGAAGCTTTCTTT. This translates into CASSLSPREVNTEAFF. The V and J genes are TRBV5-5 and TRBJ1-1, with unresolved D. Germline V gene lookup returns CDR1 SGHKS and CDR2 YYEKEE (reference sequence). The CDR3 contains 16 residues. With 2 bases removed from V and 2 bases from J, the gap between germline ends came to 16 bases.

In this sample, this clonotype turned up many times. The chain carries TRBV20-1 and TRBJ1-1; no reliable D call. The CDR3 runs 12 residues. Germline assignment: CDR1 DFQATT and CDR2 SNEGSKA (reference sequence). Trimming stripped 5 bases from V and 5 bases from J, with 12 bases between. In DNA, the CDR3 is TGCAGTGCTCGAATAAGCGGGACTGAAGCTTTCTTT. This sequence encodes CSARISGTEAFF.

The rearrangement joins TRBV29-1 to TRBJ2-7; D uncertain. Germline V CDR1 and CDR2: SQVTM, ANQGSEA. The CDR3 loop spans 9 amino acids. The V end lost 5 bases, the J end lost 3 bases, and 2 bases lay between the germline ends. The DNA of the CDR3 is TGCAGCGTTAACTACGAGCAGTACTTC. This gives the protein CSVNYEQYF.

This clonotype was counted at least ten times. This chain connects TRBV5-1 to TRBJ1-1; 7 nucleotides match TRBD1. Germline V gives CDR1 SGHRS, CDR2 YFSETQ. Germline trimming cut 3 bases from V and 5 bases from J; bases unmatched to any gene: 7. The CDR3 is made up of 14 amino acids. CDR3 DNA sequence: TGCGCCAGCAGCTCGGGACAGAAGGAGACTGAAGCTTTCTTT. Translating gives CASSSGQKETEAFF. The complete variable domain, with remaining parts taken from reference TRBV5-1 and TRBJ1-1, reads KAGVTQTPRYLIKTRGQQVTLSCSPISGHRSVSWYQQTPGQGLQFLFEYFSETQRNKGNFPGRFSGRQFSNSRSEMNVSTLELGDSALYLCASSSGQKETEAFFGQGTRLTVV.

This clonotype was counted ten times or more. This chain joins TRBV7-8 and TRBJ2-2, with 7 bases matching TRBD2. Looked up from germline, CDR1 is SGHVS and CDR2 is FQNEAQ. The V and J ends lost 10 bases and 3 bases, in that order; junction bases with no gene match: 5. The CDR3 runs 13 residues. As DNA, the CDR3 is TGTGCCATCCGGGGAGGGGACACCGGGGAGCTGTTTTTT. It encodes CAIRGGDTGELFF.

This clonotype was counted many times. The chain combines TRBV5-1 with TRBJ2-3, with 8 bases fitting TRBD1. The CDR3 sequence is 14 residues long. Trimming cost V 3 bases and J 5 bases; bases outside gene matches: 5. Per the germline V gene, CDR1 is SGHRS and CDR2 is YFSETQ. The CDR3 loop reads CASSSQTGGDTQYF. The CDR3 nucleotides read TGCGCCAGCAGCTCCCAAACAGGGGGAGATACGCAGTATTTT.

The sample holds many counts of this clonotype. V gene TRBV12-3 or TRBV12-4 combines with J gene TRBJ2-6; weak D call: TRBD1 (6 bases). The CDR3 covers 14 residues. The ends were cut back, 10 bases at V and 4 bases at J, with 14 bases in the middle. CDR3 sequence (DNA): TGTGCCACCGCCCGACAGGAGGGGGCCAACGTCCTGACTTTC. Translation gives CATARQEGANVLTF.

This clonotype was recorded many times. The chain carries TRBV10-2 and TRBJ1-2, with D perhaps TRBD1 (5 bases). Germline V gene sequence: CDR1 WSHSY, CDR2 SAAADI. V lost 10 bases, J lost 3 bases, and 15 bases lay in between. This CDR3 has 13 residues. In nucleotides, the CDR3 is TGCGCCACCCGGCCGGGCAGGGACTATGGCTACACCTTC. This gives the protein CATRPGRDYGYTF.

In this sample, this clonotype turned up many times. The genes are TRBV11-2 and TRBJ1-2, with a tentative D call TRBD1 (6 bases). Germline CDR1 SGHAT, CDR2 FQNNGV. This CDR3 has 13 residues. The V and J ends lost 5 bases and 4 bases respectively, with 11 bases between them. The CDR3 region has the DNA TGTGCCAGCAGCCCCGGACAGTCCTATGGCTACACCTTC. Protein product: CASSPGQSYGYTF.

At least ten counts were recorded for this clonotype. This chain joins TRBV7-2 and TRBJ2-3; D is ambiguous. Trimming cost V 2 bases and J 1 base, with 7 bases left between them. Germline V gene sequence: CDR1 SGHTA, CDR2 FQGNSA. CDR3 length equals 14 residues. The CDR3 nucleotides read TGTGCCAGCAGCTTATTCCTGGGCACAGATACGCAGTATTTT. This codes for CASSLFLGTDTQYF.

This clonotype was seen many times. The chain links TRBV5-5 to TRBJ2-7; D is undetermined. There are 14 residues in the CDR3. CDR1 and CDR2 (germline): SGHKS, YYEKEE (reference sequence). V was clipped by 0 bases and J by 0 bases, with 7 bases between them. The DNA of the CDR3 is TGTGCCAGCAGCTTGGGACGGCCCTCCTACGAGCAGTACTTC. Its translation: CASSLGRPSYEQYF.

This clonotype was seen at least ten times. The chain has TRBV20-1 and TRBJ1-5; 7 nucleotides align to TRBD1. CDR3 size: 13 residues. CDR1 and CDR2 from the germline V gene are DFQATT and SNEGSKA (reference sequence). Trimming at V came to 4 bases and at J to 5 bases, leaving 5 bases not matched to a gene. CDR3 DNA: TGCAGTGCTACAGGACAGGTAGATCAGCCCCAGCATTTT. It codes for CSATGQVDQPQHF.

This clonotype has a count of ten or more. This chain connects TRBV5-1 to TRBJ2-3, with D perhaps matching TRBD2 (5 bases). Per the germline V gene, CDR1 is SGHRS and CDR2 is YFSETQ. The CDR3 loop spans 14 amino acids. V gave up 0 bases and J gave up 4 bases, with 9 bases separating them. The CDR3 bases are TGCGCCAGCAGCTTGGGACCCGGGGCAGATACGCAGTATTTT. Translating it yields CASSLGPGADTQYF.